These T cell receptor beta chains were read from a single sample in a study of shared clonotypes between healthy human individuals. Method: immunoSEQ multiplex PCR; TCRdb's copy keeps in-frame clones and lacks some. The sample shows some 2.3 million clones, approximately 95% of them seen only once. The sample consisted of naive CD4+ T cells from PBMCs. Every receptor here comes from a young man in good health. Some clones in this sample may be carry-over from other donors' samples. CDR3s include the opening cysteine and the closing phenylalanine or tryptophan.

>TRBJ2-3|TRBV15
CATTRAGSSTDTQYF
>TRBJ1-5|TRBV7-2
CASSRDRWSNQPQHF
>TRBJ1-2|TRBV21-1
CASSKERGGF
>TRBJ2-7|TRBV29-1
CSVGEGGGRAYEQYF
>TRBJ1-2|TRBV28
CASRNRVGYTF
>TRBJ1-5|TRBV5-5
CASRKDREGQPQHF
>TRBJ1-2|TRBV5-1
CASSSFAAGRNYGYTF
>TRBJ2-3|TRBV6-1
CASKQGMEWDTQYF
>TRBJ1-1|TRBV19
CASRSGGAESEAFF
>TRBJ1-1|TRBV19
CASRSPRRTEAFF
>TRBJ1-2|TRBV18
CASSGGLGDGYTF
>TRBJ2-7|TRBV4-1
CASSQSLAETYYEQYF
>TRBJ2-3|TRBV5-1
CASSQGDTDTQYF
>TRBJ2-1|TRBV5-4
CASSFVSGSPYNEQFF
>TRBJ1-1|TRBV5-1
CASSSLSSRALSGEAFF
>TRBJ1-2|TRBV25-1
CASSEYRQGFGYTF
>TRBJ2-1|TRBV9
CASSVLSFDEQFF
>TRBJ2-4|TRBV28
CASSSTGVKNIQYF
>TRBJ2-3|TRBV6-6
CAGGETSGSRDTQYF
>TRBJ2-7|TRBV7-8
CASSSGQGTRHEQYF
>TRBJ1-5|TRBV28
CASSQFPQPQHF
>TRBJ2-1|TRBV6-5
CASRGSGQYNEQFF
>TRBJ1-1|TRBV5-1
CASNIRPQNTEAFF
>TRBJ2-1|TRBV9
CASSNYGSYNEQFF
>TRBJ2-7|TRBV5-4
CASSRSGRASYEQYF
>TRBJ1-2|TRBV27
CASSLTANYGYTF
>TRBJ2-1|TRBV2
CASSQIGGPTRQFF
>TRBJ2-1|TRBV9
CASSVGGAPRVTEQFF
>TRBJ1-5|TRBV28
CASSSGTGGRVGQPQHF